Listed below are T cell receptor beta chains from one sample, sequenced in a study of a mutant IDH1 vaccine in newly diagnosed glioma. Clones were sequenced by immunoSEQ multiplex PCR, and TCRdb holds only the in-frame ones, with some missing. The table records roughly 130,000 clones, around 80% of them present only once. The antigens for these receptors are not known. The input for sequencing was PBMCs, taken from a glioma patient whose treatment included an IDH1 peptide vaccine. The receptors come from a man aged 35 to 55 with glioma. The CDR3 runs from the conserved cysteine through the conserved F or W. A D gene is named only where the DNA matches it firmly. Clone size, where shown, is once, few, many, or a class for clones that have expanded.

TRBV7-9,TRBJ1-2,TRBD1,.,CASSLGQSYGYTF,TGTGCCAGCAGCTTGGGACAGAGCTATGGCTACACCTTC
TRBV5-4,TRBJ1-3,.,.,CASSLGGGSGNTIYF,TGTGCCAGCAGCTTAGGGGGAGGCTCTGGAAACACCATATATTTT
TRBV7-8,TRBJ2-1,TRBD2,.,CASSLRGLAGSHEQFF,TGTGCCAGCAGCCTTCGTGGACTAGCGGGCTCGCATGAGCAGTTCTTC
TRBV27,TRBJ2-1,TRBD2,.,CASSLRGWERESKLAYNEQFF,TGTGCCAGCAGTTTAAGGGGCTGGGAGCGGGAGTCCAAACTAGCCTACAATGAGCAGTTCTTC
TRBV18,TRBJ2-2,.,.,CASVVRGTGELFF,TGTGCCAGCGTCGTGAGGGGTACCGGGGAGCTGTTTTTT
TRBV7-8,TRBJ2-3,TRBD2,.,CASITRPGLADTDTQYF,TGTGCCAGCATCACCCGCCCGGGACTAGCAGACACAGATACGCAGTATTTT
TRBV7-2,TRBJ2-7,TRBD2,.,CASSLRLAGGPWIHEQYF,TGTGCCAGCAGCTTAAGGTTAGCGGGGGGGCCTTGGATCCACGAGCAGTACTTC
TRBV10-3,TRBJ1-5,.,.,CAISGLINQPQHF,TGTGCCATCTCCGGACTGATCAATCAGCCCCAGCATTTT
TRBV7-8,TRBJ2-7,.,.,CASSRGAGPTEQYF,TGTGCCAGCAGCCGGGGGGCCGGACCAACAGAGCAGTACTTC
TRBV5-6,TRBJ2-7,.,.,CASSLVTSSYEQYF,TGTGCCAGCAGCTTGGTAACATCCTCCTACGAGCAGTACTTC
TRBV6-4,TRBJ1-2,TRBD1,few,CASSASGTDGYTF,TGTGCCAGCAGTGCCTCTGGGACAGATGGCTACACCTTC
TRBV5-1,TRBJ2-3,TRBD2,.,CASSLDRTSGRAGTDTQYF,TGCGCCAGCAGCTTGGATAGGACTAGCGGGAGGGCCGGCACAGATACGCAGTATTTT
TRBV5-4,TRBJ1-1,.,few,CASSLEQNTEAFF,TGTGCCAGCAGCTTGGAACAGAACACTGAAGCTTTCTTT
TRBV5-1,TRBJ2-5,.,.,CASSMRGGVQETQYF,TGCGCCAGCAGCATGAGGGGGGGCGTTCAAGAGACCCAGTACTTC
TRBV2,TRBJ2-3,TRBD2,.,CASGSTSGMANTQYF,TGTGCCAGCGGAAGTACTAGCGGGATGGCGAATACGCAGTATTTT
TRBV10-3,TRBJ1-1,.,few,CAISEEKGGNTEAFF,TGTGCCATCAGTGAGGAGAAGGGAGGGAACACTGAAGCTTTCTTT
TRBV20-1,TRBJ2-3,.,.,CSAGMGDTQYF,TGCAGTGCTGGAATGGGAGATACGCAGTATTTT
TRBV10-3,TRBJ2-1,TRBD2,.,CAISERAFGGAYNEQFF,TGTGCCATCAGTGAGCGTGCCTTTGGGGGGGCCTACAATGAGCAGTTCTTC
TRBV2,TRBJ2-7,TRBD2,.,CASRTGLAGFSYEQYF,TGTGCCAGCAGGACAGGACTAGCGGGATTCTCCTACGAGCAGTACTTC
TRBV4-2,TRBJ1-3,TRBD1,few,CASSLDRDSRNTIYF,TGTGCCAGCAGCTTAGACCGGGACAGCAGAAACACCATATATTTT
TRBV6-5,TRBJ2-7,.,.,CASALSERVGQYF,TGTGCCAGCGCACTGTCTGAGAGAGTCGGGCAGTACTTC
TRBV7-2,TRBJ2-1,TRBD2,.,CASSPRLAGVRNEQFF,TGTGCCAGCAGCCCGAGACTAGCGGGAGTTCGCAATGAGCAGTTCTTC
TRBV7-9,TRBJ1-1,.,.,CASSPQASIAAFF,TGTGCCAGCAGCCCACAGGCCTCCATCGCGGCTTTCTTT
TRBV6-6,TRBJ2-3,.,.,CASSRDGKFTDTQYF,TGTGCCAGCAGTCGCGATGGAAAGTTCACAGATACGCAGTATTTT
TRBV5-6,TRBJ2-7,.,.,CASSLVEGPGYEQCF,TGTGCCAGCAGCTTGGTCGAGGGTCCGGGCTACGAGCAGTGCTTC
TRBV4-2,TRBJ2-1,TRBD2,.,CASSPGTSGLHNEQFF,TGTGCCAGCAGCCCGGGGACTAGCGGGTTACATAATGAGCAGTTCTTC
TRBV30,TRBJ2-7,.,.,CAWSSPGPGIRHEQYF,TGTGCCTGGAGTAGCCCAGGGCCGGGGATCCGGCACGAGCAGTACTTC
TRBV9,TRBJ2-1,.,.,CASSVVQGIGNEQFF,TGTGCCAGCAGCGTAGTCCAGGGAATAGGCAATGAGCAGTTCTTC
TRBV10-3,TRBJ1-1,.,.,CAISESGTERSEAFF,TGTGCCATCAGTGAGTCCGGGACGGAAAGGTCTGAAGCTTTCTTT
TRBV30,TRBJ2-7,TRBD1,.,CAWRVTGGEGEQYF,TGTGCCTGGAGGGTAACAGGGGGCGAAGGGGAGCAGTACTTC
TRBV2,TRBJ1-2,.,few,CASITGRTNYGYTF,TGTGCCAGCATAACGGGACGGACCAACTATGGCTACACCTTC
TRBV2,TRBJ2-4,.,.,CASSEARGEGIQYF,TGTGCCAGCAGTGAAGCGAGGGGGGAGGGCATTCAGTACTTC
TRBV19,TRBJ1-2,.,few,CASSIDPDLYGYTF,TGTGCCAGTAGTATAGATCCGGATCTCTATGGCTACACCTTC
TRBV4-2,TRBJ2-7,TRBD1,.,CASSRLRAGTGINEQYF,TGTGCCAGCAGCCGACTCCGGGCCGGGACAGGGATCAACGAGCAGTACTTC
TRBV25-1,TRBJ2-7,.,.,CASSVGAIGEQYF,TGTGCCAGCAGTGTAGGGGCAATCGGCGAGCAGTACTTC
TRBV30,TRBJ2-7,.,once,CAWSLGVGSYEQYF,TGTGCCTGGAGCCTCGGGGTAGGGTCCTACGAGCAGTACTTC
TRBV7-6,TRBJ1-2,TRBD1,.,CASSLAGTGFNYGYTF,TGTGCCAGCAGCTTAGCGGGGACAGGGTTTAACTATGGCTACACCTTC
TRBV4-3,TRBJ1-1,.,.,CASSQSTNRVQNTEAFF,TGCGCCAGCAGCCAATCGACAAACAGGGTGCAGAACACTGAAGCTTTCTTT
TRBV6-5,TRBJ1-1,TRBD1,.,CASSTDRGLSEAFF,TGTGCCAGCAGTACTGACAGGGGGCTATCTGAAGCTTTCTTT
TRBV4-3,TRBJ2-1,.,.,CASSQDQLISYNEQFF,TGCGCCAGCAGCCAAGATCAACTGATCTCCTACAATGAGCAGTTCTTC
TRBV5-1,TRBJ2-6,.,.,CASSLAVTASGANVLTF,TGCGCCAGCAGCTTGGCAGTTACTGCCTCTGGGGCCAACGTCCTGACTTTC
TRBV25-1,TRBJ2-1,.,.,CASSPVSGFYNEQFF,TGTGCCAGCAGTCCTGTTAGCGGTTTCTACAATGAGCAGTTCTTC
TRBV30,TRBJ1-1,.,many,CAWAQQGNTEAFF,TGTGCCTGGGCCCAACAAGGGAACACTGAAGCTTTCTTT
TRBV7-9,TRBJ2-5,TRBD2,.,CASSTSGDRKTQYF,TGTGCCAGCAGCACTAGCGGGGACAGAAAGACCCAGTACTTC
TRBV29-1,TRBJ1-5,.,.,CSVVGGADQPQHF,TGCAGCGTTGTCGGTGGGGCTGATCAGCCCCAGCATTTT
TRBV4-3,TRBJ2-2,.,once,CASSHSRRGELFF,TGCGCCAGCAGCCACTCCAGACGCGGGGAGCTGTTTTTT
TRBV5-6,TRBJ2-1,TRBD2,.,CASSFGLAGEAPYSEQFF,TGTGCCAGCAGCTTCGGCCTAGCGGGGGAGGCCCCTTACTCTGAGCAGTTCTTC
TRBV18,TRBJ2-2,TRBD2,.,CASSPSLAGWNTGELFF,TGTGCCAGCTCACCTTCACTAGCGGGATGGAACACCGGGGAGCTGTTTTTT
TRBV7-2,TRBJ2-2,TRBD1,.,CASSIRQGSGELFF,TGTGCCAGCAGCATCAGACAGGGCTCCGGGGAGCTGTTTTTT
TRBV28,TRBJ2-1,TRBD2,.,CASSLSGRGGNEQFF,TGTGCCAGCAGTTTAAGCGGGAGGGGGGGTAATGAGCAGTTCTTC
TRBV4-2,TRBJ2-5,TRBD2,.,CASSPGGLAGVETQYF,TGTGCCAGCAGCCCGGGGGGGCTAGCGGGGGTTGAGACCCAGTACTTC
TRBV7-2,TRBJ2-3,.,.,CASSYRDSTTDTQYF,TGTGCCAGCAGCTACCGGGACTCGACCACAGATACGCAGTATTTT
TRBV19,TRBJ2-7,TRBD2,.,CASSQLAGASEQYF,TGTGCCAGTAGCCAACTAGCGGGAGCGTCCGAGCAGTACTTC
TRBV20-1,TRBJ2-4,.,.,CSARVQQIQYF,TGCAGTGCGAGGGTCCAACAAATTCAGTACTTC
TRBV29-1,TRBJ1-6,.,.,CSVRDSTNNSPLHF,TGCAGCGTCCGGGACTCCACAAATAATTCACCCCTCCACTTT
TRBV5-1,TRBJ2-3,TRBD2,.,CASSLILAGDGRDTQYF,TGCGCCAGCAGCTTGATCCTAGCGGGAGATGGGCGAGATACGCAGTATTTT
TRBV11-2,TRBJ1-2,.,.,CASSLGGAGPNYGYTF,TGTGCCAGCAGCTTAGGGGGCGCAGGGCCGAACTATGGCTACACCTTC
TRBV6-5,TRBJ2-5,.,.,CASSFHDVGGETQYF,TGTGCCAGCAGTTTCCACGATGTGGGGGGAGAGACCCAGTACTTC
TRBV19,TRBJ2-7,.,.,CASPLGVGGEQYF,TGTGCCAGTCCTTTGGGGGTTGGGGGCGAGCAGTACTTC